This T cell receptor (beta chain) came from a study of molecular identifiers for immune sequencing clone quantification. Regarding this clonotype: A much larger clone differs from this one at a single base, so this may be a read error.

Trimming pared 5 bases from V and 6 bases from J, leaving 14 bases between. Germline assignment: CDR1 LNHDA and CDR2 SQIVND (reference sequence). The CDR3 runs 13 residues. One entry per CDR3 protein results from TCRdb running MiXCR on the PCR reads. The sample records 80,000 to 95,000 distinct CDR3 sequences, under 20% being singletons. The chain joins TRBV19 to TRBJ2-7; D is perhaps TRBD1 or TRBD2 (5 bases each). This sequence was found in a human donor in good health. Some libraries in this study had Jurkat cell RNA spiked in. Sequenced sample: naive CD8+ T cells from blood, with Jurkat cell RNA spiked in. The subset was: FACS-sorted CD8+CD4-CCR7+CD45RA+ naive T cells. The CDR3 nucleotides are TGTGCCAGTAGTGCCGGGGCTGCCTGCGAGCAGTACTTC. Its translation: CASSAGAACEQYF.